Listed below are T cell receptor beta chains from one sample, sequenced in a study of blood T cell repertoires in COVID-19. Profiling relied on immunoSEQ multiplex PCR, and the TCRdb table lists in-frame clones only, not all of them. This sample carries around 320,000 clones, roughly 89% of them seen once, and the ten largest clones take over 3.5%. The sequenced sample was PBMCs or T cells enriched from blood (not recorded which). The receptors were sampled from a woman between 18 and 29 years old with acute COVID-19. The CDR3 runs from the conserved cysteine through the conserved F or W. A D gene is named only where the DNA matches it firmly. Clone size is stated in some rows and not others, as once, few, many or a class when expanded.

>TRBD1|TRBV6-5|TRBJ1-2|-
CASSYSSGTVNYGYTF
TGTGCCAGCAGTTACTCCTCCGGGACAGTAAACTATGGCTACACCTTC
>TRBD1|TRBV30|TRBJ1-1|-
CAWTLTGTNTEAFF
TGTGCCTGGACCCTGACAGGGACGAACACTGAAGCTTTCTTT
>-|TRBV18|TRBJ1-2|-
CASSPTPTEDYGYTF
TGTGCCAGCTCACCGACCCCGACAGAGGACTATGGCTACACCTTC
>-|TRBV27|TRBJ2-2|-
CASRIIGAGELFF
TGTGCCAGCAGAATTATCGGAGCCGGGGAGCTGTTTTTT
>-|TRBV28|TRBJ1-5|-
CASKEGASNQPQHF
TGTGCCAGCAAGGAAGGGGCTAGCAATCAGCCCCAGCATTTT
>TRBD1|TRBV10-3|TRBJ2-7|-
CAISGAGTGPYEQYF
TGTGCCATCAGTGGTGCCGGGACAGGGCCCTACGAGCAGTACTTC
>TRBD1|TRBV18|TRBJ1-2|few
CASSPRPGRTGQTLYGYTF
TGTGCCAGCTCACCACGGCCCGGCCGGACAGGCCAGACTCTCTATGGCTACACCTTC
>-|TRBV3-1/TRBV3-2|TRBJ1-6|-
CASSHRQAENSPLHF
TGTGCCAGCAGCCACAGACAGGCTGAGAATTCACCCCTCCACTTT
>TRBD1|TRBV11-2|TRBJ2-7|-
CASSPIRRDRGVSYEQYF
TGTGCCAGCAGCCCTATAAGACGGGACAGGGGGGTATCCTACGAGCAGTACTTC
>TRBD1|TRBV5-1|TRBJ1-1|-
CASSLITGGETEAFF
TGCGCCAGCAGCTTGATCACAGGGGGGGAGACTGAAGCTTTCTTT